The present T cell receptor (beta chain) was sequenced within a study of blood T cells in healthy people across ages. PCR was performed a second time for 7 to 11 cycles using a sample-barcoded 5' primer and a J-beta primer mix. TCRdb reprocessed the 5' RACE reads with MiXCR, giving one entry per CDR3 protein. The sample shows about 1,500,000 distinct CDR3 sequences, 28% of them seen only once. To note about this clonotype: This sequence may be a read error, since a much larger clone differs from it by one base.

This CDR3 is 12 amino acids long. Trimming shortened V by 4 bases and J by 3 bases, and 10 bases separated the two germline ends. The V gene's germline CDR1 is SQVTM and CDR2 ANQGSEA. What was sequenced was blood. This TCR was recovered from a woman aged 25 to 39 in good health. The chain links TRBV29-1 to TRBJ2-7, with TRBD1 as a possible D gene (6 bases). DNA for the CDR3: TGCAGCGTTGGACAGGCCCGCTACGAGCAGTACTTC. It translates to CSVGQARYEQYF.